The 32 T cell receptor beta chains below were found in one sample sequenced in a study of regulatory T cells in long-lasting Graves disease. Sample time point: newly diagnosed GD, antithyroid drugs for less than 3 months. Generation of the TCR library employed RNA extracted from PBMCs. For TCR beta, libraries came from iRepertoire HTBI primers and Arm-PCR of CDR3 regions. Each CDR3 protein is one row after TCRdb ran MiXCR on the multiplex PCR reads. The table shows approximately 230,000 distinct CDR3 sequences, with around 19% occurring only once. This material consisted of peripheral blood mononuclear cells (PBMCs), taken at new diagnosis, from a patient treated with antithyroid drugs. The receptors here all came from a female donor with Graves disease.

This clonotype came up once. V gene TRBV18 combines with J gene TRBJ1-1, with D unresolved. Looked up from germline, CDR1 is KGHSH and CDR2 is LQKENI. The CDR3 runs to 13 residues. Trimming removed 7 bases at V and 1 base at J, with 10 bases between. The CDR3 here is CASFGLENTEAFF. For the CDR3, the DNA is TGTGCCAGCTTCGGGTTGGAGAACACTGAAGCTTTCTTT.

At least ten counts were recorded for this clonotype. The V gene is TRBV20-1, the J gene TRBJ2-1, with a possible D match to TRBD2 (7 bases). Germline-derived CDR1 and CDR2 are DFQATT and SNEGSKA (reference sequence). This CDR3 contains 14 residues. V was clipped by 8 bases and J by 2 bases, with 16 bases between them. In DNA form, the CDR3 reads TGCAGTACGACCCTGGGGGGGCCCTACAATGAGCAGTTCTTC. Protein sequence: CSTTLGGPYNEQFF.

The chain carries TRBV10-3 and TRBJ2-2, with unresolved D. CDR3 length: 13 amino acids. V dropped 11 bases and J dropped 2 bases, with 12 bases sitting between them. CDR1 and CDR2 (germline): ENHRY, SYGVKD. DNA for the CDR3: TGTGCCCTCCGGAGAGATAACACCGGGGAGCTGTTTTTT. Amino acid sequence: CALRRDNTGELFF.

Details on this clonotype: A clone one base away is much larger, so this may be a read error. The chain uses TRBV6-5 and TRBJ1-6; TRBD1 aligns across 10 bases. V was pared by 4 bases and J by 8 bases, with 8 bases of the junction left unmatched. The CDR3 is 16 amino acids. CDR1 and CDR2 from the germline V gene are MNHEY and SVGAGI. CDR3: CASSFLTGGTDSPLHF. CDR3 DNA sequence: TGTGCCAGCAGTTTCCTGACAGGGGGCACTGATTCACCCCTCCACTTT.

This clonotype came up many times. V gene TRBV12-3 or TRBV12-4 combines with J gene TRBJ1-1; D is unclear. V was pared by 6 bases and J by 2 bases, with 7 bases between. The CDR3 is 12 amino acids. The DNA for the CDR3 is TGTGCCAGCAGCTACACCAACACTGAAGCTTTCTTT. This codes for CASSYTNTEAFF.

There are a few counts of this clonotype. J is TRBJ1-1 and V is TRBV6-2 or TRBV6-3; 8 bases line up with TRBD1. Trimming at V came to 0 bases and at J to 7 bases, leaving 1 base not matched to a gene. Germline lookup yields CDR1 MNHEY and CDR2 SVGEGT. The CDR3 is 13 residues long. The CDR3 sequence is CASSYSDRGEAFF. The CDR3 coding sequence is TGTGCCAGCAGTTACTCTGACAGGGGTGAAGCTTTCTTT.

This clonotype was recorded at least ten times. V is TRBV24-1 and J is TRBJ2-7; D perhaps matches TRBD1 (6 bases). Germline CDR1 KGHDR, CDR2 SFDVKD. V was shortened by 6 bases and J by 2 bases, with 10 bases between the two germline ends. The CDR3 loop spans 13 amino acids. CDR3 nucleotides: TGTGCCACCAGTCCTGCAGGGGCCTACGAGCAGTACTTC. This translates into CATSPAGAYEQYF.

The genes are TRBV20-1 and TRBJ1-1, with TRBD1 identical over 7 bases. J was trimmed by 3 bases and V by 6 bases; bases with no gene match: 7. The CDR3 runs to 13 residues. Looked up from germline, CDR1 is DFQATT and CDR2 is SNEGSKA (reference sequence). The chain's CDR3 is CSAKRGQHTEAFF. Written as DNA, the CDR3 is TGCAGTGCCAAACGGGGACAGCACACTGAAGCTTTCTTT.

This rearrangement joins TRBV29-1 to TRBJ1-3; D gene unclear. In germline, CDR1 is SQVTM, CDR2 ANQGSEA. The CDR3 is 12 amino acids. V dropped 7 bases and J dropped 4 bases, with 11 bases sitting between them. CDR3 in DNA: TGCAGCGCCGCGGACGGCGGAAACACCATATATTTT. Amino acid sequence: CSAADGGNTIYF. The whole variable domain, remainder taken from reference TRBV29-1 and TRBJ1-3, is SAVISQKPSRDICQRGTSLTIQCQVDSQVTMMFWYRQQPGQSLTLIATANQGSEATYESGFVIDKFPISRPNLTFSTLTVSNMSPEDSSIYLCSAADGGNTIYFGEGSWLTVV.

This clonotype appeared many times. CDR3 nucleotide sequence: TGTGCCAGCAGGGATTCGGACGGAAACAACTATGGCTACACCTTC. Translating it yields CASRDSDGNNYGYTF. V is TRBV27 and J is TRBJ1-2; D gene unclear. The CDR3 spans 15 residues. Germline V CDR1 and CDR2: MNHEY, SMNVEV (reference sequence). The V end lost 6 bases, the J end lost 2 bases, and 16 bases lay between the germline ends.

This clonotype was seen ten or more times. V gene TRBV24-1 combines with J gene TRBJ2-5, with a weak D call TRBD2 (5 bases). The V gene's germline CDR1 is KGHDR and CDR2 SFDVKD. The CDR3 runs 14 residues. V gave up 4 bases and J gave up 5 bases, with 13 bases separating them. Written as DNA, the CDR3 is TGTGCCACCAGTGACCCCCGGGGTCGGGAGACCCAGTACTTC. This encodes CATSDPRGRETQYF.

This clonotype has ten or more counts. The chain carries TRBV7-2 and TRBJ2-1, with D possibly matching TRBD2 (6 bases). CDR3 length equals 13 residues. V gave up 5 bases and J gave up 7 bases, with 12 bases separating them. Germline lookup yields CDR1 SGHTA and CDR2 FQGNSA. The DNA for the CDR3 is TGTGCCAGCAGCAACCGACTAGTTAATGAGCAGTTCTTC. Translated, it gives CASSNRLVNEQFF.

In its sample, this clonotype was seen many times. This chain connects TRBV6-1 to TRBJ1-5; TRBD1 is a possible D gene (5 bases). V gave up 8 bases and J gave up 4 bases, with 18 bases separating them. Looked up from germline, CDR1 is MNHNS and CDR2 is SASEGT. This CDR3 has 15 residues. CDR3 region: CASQLVRAVNQPQHF. The CDR3 bases are TGTGCCAGCCAGTTGGTCAGGGCAGTGAATCAGCCCCAGCATTTT.

In this sample, this clonotype turned up once. The chain uses TRBV29-1 and TRBJ2-1, with 14 positions matching TRBD2. The CDR3 has 16 residues. The V gene's germline CDR1 is SQVTM and CDR2 ANQGSEA. Germline trimming cut 6 bases from V and 9 bases from J; bases unmatched to any gene: 13. CDR3 DNA sequence: TGCAGCGTCGCCCCACGGGGACTAGCGGGAGAACGTGAGCAGTTCTTC. Encoded protein: CSVAPRGLAGEREQFF.

This clonotype has ten or more counts. The chain couples TRBV5-1 to TRBJ2-3; 12 positions match TRBD2. The V gene's germline CDR1 is SGHRS and CDR2 YFSETQ. The junction had 13 bases not matched to a gene; V was cut back by 2 bases and J by 3 bases. This CDR3 is 19 amino acids long. For the CDR3, the DNA is TGCGCCAGCAGCTTTTCAGGGCTAGCGGGAGGGCCTCGGACAGATACGCAGTATTTT. Translated: CASSFSGLAGGPRTDTQYF.

The sample holds many counts of this clonotype. The chain combines TRBV20-1 with TRBJ2-7, with D unclear. V lost 0 bases and J 2 bases, leaving 11 bases between the germline ends. This CDR3 is 14 amino acids long. Germline V lookup: CDR1 DFQATT, CDR2 SNEGSKA (reference sequence). The CDR3 DNA sequence: TGCAGTGCTAGAGATCTCCAGCGTACCTACGAGCAGTACTTC. The encoded protein is CSARDLQRTYEQYF.

The table lists this clonotype with many counts. CDR3 nucleotides: TGTGCCACCAGTGAGCCAACTAGCGGGAGGAGGTTAGATACGCAGTATTTT. Its translation is CATSEPTSGRRLDTQYF. This chain uses TRBV24-1 with TRBJ2-3, with TRBD2 matching 12 bases. Trimming cost V 4 bases and J 5 bases; bases outside gene matches: 9. Germline V gene data show CDR1 as KGHDR and CDR2 as SFDVKD. The CDR3 is made up of 17 amino acids.

This clonotype was observed a few times. The chain has TRBV4-1 and TRBJ2-2; 15 bases match TRBD2. V lost 1 base, J lost 7 bases, and 4 bases stayed unmatched. Per the germline V gene, CDR1 is MGHRA and CDR2 is YSYEKL. CDR3 size: 17 residues. The CDR3 sequence: CASSQVGTSGRNGELFF. The CDR3 coding sequence is TGCGCCAGCAGCCAAGTGGGGACTAGCGGGAGGAACGGGGAGCTGTTTTTT.

Many counts were recorded for this clonotype. The rearrangement uses TRBV5-8 and TRBJ2-1; D is perhaps TRBD1 or TRBD2 (5 bases each). CDR3 length: 16 residues. Trimming removed 4 bases at V and 4 bases at J, with 18 bases between. CDR1 and CDR2 (germline): SGHTS, YDEGEE. CDR3 residues: CASSRTGTDEYNEQFF. DNA for the CDR3: TGTGCCAGCAGCCGAACCGGGACGGACGAATACAATGAGCAGTTCTTC.

This clonotype came up many times. This rearrangement joins TRBV28 to TRBJ2-5, with 7 bases matching TRBD2. The CDR3 length is 14 residues. Looked up from germline, CDR1 is MDHEN and CDR2 is SYDVKM. V lost 8 bases to trimming and J lost 2 bases; unmatched junction nucleotides: 8. This CDR3 is CASLRPGLQETQYF. CDR3 in DNA: TGTGCCAGCCTGCGACCGGGACTACAAGAGACCCAGTACTTC.

This clonotype was recorded at least ten times. This chain joins TRBV27 and TRBJ2-7, with D maybe TRBD1 (5 bases). The CDR3 extends over 14 amino acids. Germline CDR1 reads MNHEY; CDR2 reads SMNVEV (reference sequence). Deletions cut 2 bases from V and 2 bases from J, with 10 bases between. Written as DNA, the CDR3 is TGTGCCAGCAGTTTACTGACAGAGCCCTACGAGCAGTACTTC. Protein product: CASSLLTEPYEQYF.

This clonotype was picked up one time. The chain carries TRBV9 and TRBJ1-3; 9 bases align to TRBD1. Germline CDR1 and CDR2: SGDLS and YYNGEE. V shed 0 bases, J shed 7 bases, and the junction held 5 bases outside the gene matches. The CDR3 sequence is 15 residues long. CDR3: CASSVEGTGLNTIYF. For the CDR3, the DNA is TGTGCCAGCAGCGTAGAGGGGACAGGGCTCAACACCATATATTTT.

This chain connects TRBV12-3 or TRBV12-4 to TRBJ1-2; D not resolved. Trimming shortened V by 4 bases and J by 8 bases, and 17 bases separated the two germline ends. The CDR3 runs 14 residues. The CDR3 region is CASSSEGLTGGYTF. The CDR3 region has the DNA TGTGCCAGCAGTTCCGAAGGACTGACTGGAGGCTACACCTTC.

DNA of the CDR3: TGTGCCAGCAGCCAAACGGGACAGGGCGGAAGGTACTATGGCTACACCTTC. Translation gives CASSQTGQGGRYYGYTF. This chain joins TRBV28 and TRBJ1-2, with TRBD1 identical over 9 bases. Germline assignment: CDR1 MDHEN and CDR2 SYDVKM. Germline trimming cut 6 bases from V and 3 bases from J; bases unmatched to any gene: 14. This CDR3 is built from 17 residues.

This clonotype was detected ten times or more. The V call is TRBV4-1, the J call TRBJ1-4; D gene ambiguous. CDR1 and CDR2 (germline): MGHRA, YSYEKL. V shed 1 base and J shed 7 bases, with 4 bases lying between them. This CDR3 has 12 residues. The CDR3 DNA reads as TGCGCCAGCAGCCAAGGCGGTGAAAAACTGTTTTTT. Residues: CASSQGGEKLFF.

V gene TRBV10-3 combines with J gene TRBJ2-3; TRBD2 agrees at 9 bases. The length of the CDR3 is 16 residues. Germline V CDR1 and CDR2: ENHRY, SYGVKD. The ends lost 4 bases at V and 0 bases at J; junction bases unmatched: 5. CDR3 nucleotide sequence: TGTGCCATCAGTGGTCCGACTAGCGGCAGCACAGATACGCAGTATTTT. It codes for CAISGPTSGSTDTQYF.

Ten or more counts support this clonotype. The V and J genes are TRBV18 and TRBJ2-1, with TRBD1 matching over 7 bases. Germline values: CDR1 KGHSH, CDR2 LQKENI. After removal of 1 base from V and 8 bases from J, the junction contained 8 bases not matched to a gene. The CDR3 is 15 amino acids. The CDR3 DNA reads TGTGCCAGCTCACCACGGGGGCAGGGGGTGGATGAGCAGTTCTTC. It yields the protein CASSPRGQGVDEQFF.

The CDR3 region has the DNA TGCGCCAGCAGCCAAGATTATGGGCGGGAGACCCAGTACTTC. Protein: CASSQDYGRETQYF. The V and J genes are TRBV4-1 and TRBJ2-5; no definite D call. Trimming took off 0 bases at V and 5 bases at J, with 10 bases between the two ends. This CDR3 has 14 amino acids. Germline values: CDR1 MGHRA, CDR2 YSYEKL.

This clonotype was picked up many times. The CDR3 sequence is CASSDLQGETNTGELFF. CDR3 sequence (DNA): TGTGCCAGCAGTGACCTTCAGGGGGAGACTAACACCGGGGAGCTGTTTTTT. The chain employs TRBV2 and TRBJ2-2; 7 nucleotides match TRBD1. CDR3 size: 17 residues. Germline CDR1 reads SNHLY; CDR2 reads FYNNEI. Trimming took 3 bases from V and 2 from J; bases not matched to a gene: 9.

This clonotype was observed many times. The chain recombines TRBV19 with TRBJ2-4; D possibly corresponds to TRBD2 (6 bases). The germline V gene has CDR1 LNHDA and CDR2 SQIVND (reference sequence). The CDR3 runs 14 residues. V was trimmed by 9 bases and J by 1 base, leaving 13 bases between them. CDR3 DNA: TGTGCCAGCAGTGAAGGAGGGGCCAAAAACATTCAGTACTTC. It is translated as CASSEGGAKNIQYF.

This clonotype was seen at least ten times. The J gene is TRBJ2-1, the V gene TRBV5-5; no clear D. Germline CDR1 is SGHKS and CDR2 is YYEKEE (reference sequence). The CDR3 is made up of 16 amino acids. V lost 4 bases, J lost 0 bases, and 14 bases lay in between. The CDR3 DNA reads as TGTGCCAGCAGCCCAGGCGCGTCCAGCTCCTACAATGAGCAGTTCTTC. It is translated as CASSPGASSSYNEQFF.

In its sample, this clonotype was seen many times. This rearrangement joins TRBV3-1 to TRBJ1-2; D not certain. The V end lost 0 bases, the J end lost 6 bases, and 8 bases lay between the germline ends. The germline CDR1 and CDR2 sequences are LGHDT and YNNKEL (reference sequence). CDR3 length: 13 residues. CDR3 nucleotide sequence: TGTGCCAGCAGCCAAGATAGTGGGGATGGCTACACCTTC. Protein sequence: CASSQDSGDGYTF. The variable domain in full, completed from reference TRBV3-1 and TRBJ1-2, reads DTAVSQTPKYLVTQMGNDKSIKCEQNLGHDTMYWYKQDSKKFLKIMFSYNNKELIINETVPNRFSPKSPDKAHLNLHINSLELGDSAVYFCASSQDSGDGYTFGSGTRLTVV.